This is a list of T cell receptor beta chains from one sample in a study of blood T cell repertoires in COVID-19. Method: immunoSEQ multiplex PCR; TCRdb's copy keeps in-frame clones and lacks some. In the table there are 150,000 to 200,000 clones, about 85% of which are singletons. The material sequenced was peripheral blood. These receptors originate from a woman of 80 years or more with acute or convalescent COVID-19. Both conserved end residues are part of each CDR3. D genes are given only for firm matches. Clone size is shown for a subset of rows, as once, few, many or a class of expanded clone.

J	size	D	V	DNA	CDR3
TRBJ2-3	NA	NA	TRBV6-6	TGTGCCAGCAGCGCAGGAGATACGCAGTATTTT	CASSAGDTQYF
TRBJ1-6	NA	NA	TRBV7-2	TGTGCCAGCAGCTCGACAGATCCACCCCTCCACTTT	CASSSTDPPLHF
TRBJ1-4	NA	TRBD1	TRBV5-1	TGCGCCAGCAGCCAGGACAGGGACGAAAAACTGTTTTTT	CASSQDRDEKLFF
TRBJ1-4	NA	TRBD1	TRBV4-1	TGCGCCAGCAGCCAAGTTGTCGGACAGGGAACGGAAAAACTGTTTTTT	CASSQVVGQGTEKLFF
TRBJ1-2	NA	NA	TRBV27	TGTGCCAGCAGTCCCAGAGGCGGCTATGGCTACACCTTC	CASSPRGGYGYTF
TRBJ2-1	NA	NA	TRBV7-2	TGTGCCAGCAGCTTAGCGTCAGGACAGTCCTACAATGAGCAGTTCTTC	CASSLASGQSYNEQFF
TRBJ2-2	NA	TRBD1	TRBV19	TGTGCCAGTAGTAAAACAGGGGATCACGCCGGGGAGCTGTTTTTT	CASSKTGDHAGELFF
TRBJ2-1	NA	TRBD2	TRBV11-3	TGTGCCAGCAGCTTTGGGGCTAGCGGGGGATCCTACAATGAGCAGTTCTTC	CASSFGASGGSYNEQFF
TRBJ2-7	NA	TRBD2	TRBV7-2	TGTGCCAGCAGCTTAGATGAGGGCGGGGGCTACGAGCAGTACTTC	CASSLDEGGGYEQYF
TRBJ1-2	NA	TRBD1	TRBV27	TGTGCCAGCAGTTTAGGACAGGGACCCTTCTATGGCTACACCTTC	CASSLGQGPFYGYTF
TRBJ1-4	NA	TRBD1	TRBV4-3	TGCGCCAGCAGCCAGGCGGGACAGGCACCTAATGAAAAACTGTTTTTT	CASSQAGQAPNEKLFF
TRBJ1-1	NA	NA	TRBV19	TGTGCCAGTAGTCAGAGCAGCCTCGCGGGCGCTTTCTTT	CASSQSSLAGAFF
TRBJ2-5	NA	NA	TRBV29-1	TGCAGCGTTACCGGGATCTCACGTAGGGAGACCCAGTACTTC	CSVTGISRRETQYF
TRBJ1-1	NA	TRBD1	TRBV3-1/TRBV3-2	TGTGCCAGCAGCCTGACTTACAGGGGCGGCCTGGCTTTCTTT	CASSLTYRGGLAFF
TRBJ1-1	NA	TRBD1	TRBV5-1	TGCGCCAGCAGCTCCGGGACAGGGACGGGCACTGAAGCTTTCTTT	CASSSGTGTGTEAFF
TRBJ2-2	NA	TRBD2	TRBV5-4	TGTGCCAGCAGTCAGACTAGCGGGAGGCTCGGGGAGCTGTTTTTT	CASSQTSGRLGELFF
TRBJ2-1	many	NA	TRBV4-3	TGCGCCAGCAGCCAAGGTGGCCCCAGCTCCTACAATGAGCAGTTCTTC	CASSQGGPSSYNEQFF
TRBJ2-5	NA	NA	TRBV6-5	TGTGCCAGCAGTCCGAGATCAGGGGAGTGGGGGACCCAGTACTTC	CASSPRSGEWGTQYF
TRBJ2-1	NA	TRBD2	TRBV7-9	TGTGCCAGCAGCCCTAGTGGGGGGGGTGAGCAGTTCTTC	CASSPSGGGEQFF
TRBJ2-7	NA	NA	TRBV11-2	TGTGCCAGCAGCTTAGTATACGGCTACGAGCAGTACTTC	CASSLVYGYEQYF
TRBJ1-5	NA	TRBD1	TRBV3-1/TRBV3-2	TGTGCCAGCAGCCAGAGACAGGGGAATCAGCCCCAGCATTTT	CASSQRQGNQPQHF
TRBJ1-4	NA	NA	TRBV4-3	TGCGCCAGCAGCTTACAGGATGGTAATGAAAAACTGTTTTTT	CASSLQDGNEKLFF
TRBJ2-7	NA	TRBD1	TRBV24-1	TGTGCCACCAGTGAACCAACGGGACAGGGTACCTACGAGCAGTACTTC	CATSEPTGQGTYEQYF
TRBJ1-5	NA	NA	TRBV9	TGTGCCAGCAGCGTCGGGGGGATGAGCAATCAGCCCCAGCATTTT	CASSVGGMSNQPQHF
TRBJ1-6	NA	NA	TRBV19	TGTGCCAGTAGTATAAATCAGGGGAGTTCACCCCTCCACTTT	CASSINQGSSPLHF
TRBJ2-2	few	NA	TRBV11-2	TGTGCCAGCAGCTTCAGGGCGAACACCGGGGAGCTGTTTTTT	CASSFRANTGELFF
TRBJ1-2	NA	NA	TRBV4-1	TGCGCCAGCAGCCACTACAGCTCCTACACCTTC	CASSHYSSYTF
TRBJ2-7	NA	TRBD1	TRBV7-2	TGTGCCAGCAGCTTAGGAGGGGGCCTAGGTTACGAGCAGTACTTC	CASSLGGGLGYEQYF
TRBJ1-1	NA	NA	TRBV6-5	TGTGCCAGCTCAGTAGGGAGGCACACTGAAGCTTTCTTT	CASSVGRHTEAFF
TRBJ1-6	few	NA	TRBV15	TGTGCCACCAGCAGAGATAAGGGGGACAATTCACCCCTCCACTTT	CATSRDKGDNSPLHF
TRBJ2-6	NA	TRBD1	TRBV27	TGTGCCAGCAGTCGAGACAGGGCTGGGGCCAACGTCCTGACTTTC	CASSRDRAGANVLTF
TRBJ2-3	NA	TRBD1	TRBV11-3	TGTGCCAGCAGTCCAAGGACAGGGAGCACAGATACGCAGTATTTT	CASSPRTGSTDTQYF
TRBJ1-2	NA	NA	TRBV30	TGTGCCTGGGGGGAACCGTCGTCCCTAAAGACTTACACCTTC	CAWGEPSSLKTYTF
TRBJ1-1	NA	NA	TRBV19	TGTGCCAGTAGTATATCGGGGGTCCAAACTGAAGCTTTCTTT	CASSISGVQTEAFF
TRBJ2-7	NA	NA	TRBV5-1	TGCGCCAGCAGCATCCGGGACAAATCCTACGAGCAGTACTTC	CASSIRDKSYEQYF
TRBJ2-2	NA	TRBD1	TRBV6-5	TGTGCCAGCAGTTACTCCCCAGGGGGCTGGACCGGGGAGCTGTTTTTT	CASSYSPGGWTGELFF
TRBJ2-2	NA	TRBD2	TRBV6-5	TGTGCCAGCAGTTCTAGCGGGGGGGCCACCGGGGAGCTGTTTTTT	CASSSSGGATGELFF
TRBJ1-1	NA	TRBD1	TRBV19	TGTGCCAGTAGTATAAGATTGGGACAGGGTATCGCTGAAGCTTTCTTT	CASSIRLGQGIAEAFF
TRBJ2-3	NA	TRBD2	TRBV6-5	TGTGCCAGCAGTCAACTAGCGGGGGGCACAGATACGCAGTATTTT	CASSQLAGGTDTQYF
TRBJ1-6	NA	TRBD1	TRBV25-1	TGTGCCAGCAGAGAGACAGGGGACGATTCACCCCTCCACTTT	CASRETGDDSPLHF
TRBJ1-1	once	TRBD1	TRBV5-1	TGCGCCAGCAGCCCGCCGGACAGGGCCGACGCTTTCTTT	CASSPPDRADAFF
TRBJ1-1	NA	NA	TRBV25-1	TGTGCCAGCAGATTAAACACTGAAGCTTTCTTT	CASRLNTEAFF